The entry that follows covers one TCR beta chain sequence. The antigen is unknown. The data are from a study of CD4 T cells in relation to SARS-CoV-2 and coronaviruses. Study-level information: Patient ages ranged from roughly 20 to 72, median 38.

The CDR3 is 16 amino acids. Germline-derived CDR1 and CDR2 are LNHDA and SQIVND (reference sequence). Trimming stripped 3 bases from V and 9 bases from J, with 23 bases between. Profiled with immunoSEQ multiplex PCR; TCRdb holds only in-frame clones, not every one. Counted here are roughly 38,000 clones, over 70% occurring once; the ten biggest clones make up around 1.2%. Notes on the study in general: No crossreactivity against non-spike viral proteins was tested here. Compared with monoreactive clones, crossreactive clones showed significantly weaker SARS-CoV-2 expansion.

The TCR was taken from an adult with COVID-19. The rearrangement links TRBV19 to TRBJ1-1, with D perhaps TRBD1 (5 bases). Sequences were obtained from naive CD4+ T cells from PBMCs, cultured in vitro. Subset here: naive CD4+ T cells isolated by negative enrichment. CDR3 in DNA: TGTGCCAGTAGTATCGTGGGGATAAGGGGACGATCACAAGCTTTCTTT. This encodes CASSIVGIRGRSQAFF.